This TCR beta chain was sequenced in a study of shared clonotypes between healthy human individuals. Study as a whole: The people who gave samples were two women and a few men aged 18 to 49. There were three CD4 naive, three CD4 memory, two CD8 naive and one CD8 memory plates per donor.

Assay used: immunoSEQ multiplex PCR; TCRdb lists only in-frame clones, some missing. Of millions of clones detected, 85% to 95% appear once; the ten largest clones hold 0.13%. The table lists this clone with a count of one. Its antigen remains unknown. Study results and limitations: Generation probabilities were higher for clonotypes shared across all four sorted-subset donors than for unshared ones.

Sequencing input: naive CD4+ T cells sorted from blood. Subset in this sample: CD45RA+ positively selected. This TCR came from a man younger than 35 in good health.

The CDR3 here is CASSQADSRSYEQYF. CDR3 DNA: TGTGCCAGCAGCCAAGCGGACAGCAGATCCTACGAGCAGTACTTC. The V gene is TRBV14, the J gene TRBJ2-7; possible D gene TRBD1, 6 bases. V was cut by 1 base and J by 1 base, with 11 bases left in between. The germline V gene encodes CDR1 SGHDN and CDR2 FVKESK. The CDR3 contains 15 residues.